This TCR beta chain stems from a study of blood T cell repertoires in COVID-19. Looking at the study overall: Sites across the United States, Italy and Spain contributed samples from acute and convalescent COVID-19.

Sequencing was performed with immunoSEQ multiplex PCR; in TCRdb, only in-frame clones are kept and a portion is missing. Of 200,000 or so clones in the sample, roughly 90% were seen once. The CDR3 is 16 residues long. With V trimmed by 3 bases and J by 0 bases, 8 bases remained unmatched. Germline CDR1 LNHDA, CDR2 SQIVND (reference sequence). Categorization into cohorts depended on clinical history that participants reported. The origin of this receptor is a woman in her forties with acute COVID-19. What was sequenced was PBMCs or T cells enriched from blood (not recorded which). The V gene is TRBV19, the J gene TRBJ2-7; TRBD1 agrees at 7 bases. The CDR3 is CASSMGTGVGSYEQYF. CDR3 sequence (DNA): TGTGCCAGTAGTATGGGAACAGGGGTCGGCTCCTACGAGCAGTACTTC.